The 11 T cell receptor beta chains below come from one sample, sequenced in a study of OX40 agonist ivuxolimab in advanced cancers. Method: immunoSEQ multiplex PCR; TCRdb's copy keeps in-frame clones and lacks some. The profile shows just over 20,000 clones, more than 75% of them singletons. The source material was CD4+ or CD8+ T cells sorted from blood, sampled in a trial of the OX40 agonist ivuxolimab. These receptors were collected from an adult with an advanced solid tumor such as melanoma, head and neck, liver or kidney cancer.

The chain combines TRBV11-3 with TRBJ2-1, with D perhaps TRBD1 or TRBD2 (5 bases each). Trimming pared 1 base from V and 5 bases from J, leaving 12 bases between. Germline-derived CDR1 and CDR2 are SGHNT and YENEEA. The CDR3 loop spans 15 amino acids. The CDR3 nucleotides read TGTGCCAGCAGCTTAGCTTGGGGGAGAAACAATGAGCAGTTCTTC. Its translation: CASSLAWGRNNEQFF. The full variable domain, rest sourced from reference TRBV11-3 and TRBJ2-1, is EAGVVQSPRYKIIEKKQPVAFWCNPISGHNTLYWYLQNLGQGPELLIRYENEEAVDDSQLPKDRFSAERLKGVDSTLKIQPAELGDSAVYLCASSLAWGRNNEQFFGPGTRLTVL.

This clone was counted once. The genes are TRBV29-1 and TRBJ1-1, with D possibly TRBD1 on 5 matching bases. V shed 6 bases and J shed 0 bases, with 11 bases lying between them. Looked up from germline, CDR1 is SQVTM and CDR2 is ANQGSEA. The CDR3 is 13 residues long. CDR3 nucleotide sequence: TGCAGCGTGGGGGGGACCATGAACACTGAAGCTTTCTTT. This codes for CSVGGTMNTEAFF.

Details on this clone: Additional DNA sequences in this sample encode the identical CDR3. The chain carries TRBV9 and TRBJ2-3; D gene unclear. CDR1 SGDLS and CDR2 YYNGEE come from the germline V gene. The CDR3 is 12 residues long. Between the trimmed V and J ends, which lost 0 bases and 6 bases, there was a span of 5 bases. The CDR3 DNA reads TGTGCCAGCAGCGTAGGCGGTGATACGCAGTATTTT. This encodes CASSVGGDTQYF.

The V call is TRBV5-4, the J call TRBJ2-1; D gene ambiguous. This CDR3 region has 15 residues. Trimming stripped 0 bases from V and 5 bases from J, with 12 bases between. Germline CDR1 and CDR2: SGHNT and YYREEE (reference sequence). CDR3 sequence (DNA): TGTGCCAGCAGCTTGGGGGAATCAGGAAACAATGAGCAGTTCTTC. Encoded protein: CASSLGESGNNEQFF. The whole variable domain, remainder taken from reference TRBV5-4 and TRBJ2-1, is ETGVTQSPTHLIKTRGQQVTLRCSSQSGHNTVSWYQQALGQGPQFIFQYYREEENGRGNFPPRFSGLQFPNYSSELNVNALELDDSALYLCASSLGESGNNEQFFGPGTRLTVL.

As regards this clone: Other DNA sequences of this sample code for an identical CDR3. The chain is built from TRBV6-1 and TRBJ2-7; TRBD2 might be the D (5 bases). This CDR3 is 12 amino acids long. Trimming took 3 bases from V and 3 from J, leaving 6 bases between them. The germline CDR1 and CDR2 sequences are MNHNS and SASEGT. CDR3: CASSDGNYEQYF. CDR3 nucleotide sequence: TGTGCCAGCAGTGACGGGAACTACGAGCAGTACTTC.

The chain combines TRBV4-1 with TRBJ1-5; D not certain. The CDR3 length is 17 residues. The V end was cut by 1 base, the J end by 0 bases, with 13 bases between. CDR1 and CDR2 from the germline V gene are MGHRA and YSYEKL. CDR3 DNA: TGCGCCAGCAGCCAAGTGTCCGGTCCCTATAGCAATCAGCCCCAGCATTTT. Amino acid sequence: CASSQVSGPYSNQPQHF.

V is TRBV2 and J is TRBJ1-2; no definite D call. CDR3 length: 14 residues. V gave up 8 bases and J gave up 5 bases, with 18 bases separating them. Germline V CDR1 and CDR2: SNHLY, FYNNEI. The DNA for the CDR3 is TGTGCCAGCTTCGACCGTGGCGGGGAATATGGCTACACCTTC. It specifies CASFDRGGEYGYTF.

The J gene is TRBJ1-5, the V gene TRBV7-9, with D possibly being TRBD1 (6 bases). The V gene's germline CDR1 is SEHNR and CDR2 FQNEAQ (reference sequence). This CDR3 region has 14 residues. Trimming left V 5 bases short and J 4 bases short, with 12 bases between. In nucleotides, the CDR3 is TGTGCCAGCAGCCAATGGACAGATAATCAGCCCCAGCATTTT. It codes for CASSQWTDNQPQHF. The full variable domain, with the rest looked up from reference TRBV7-9 and TRBJ1-5, is DTGVSQNPRHKITKRGQNVTFRCDPISEHNRLYWYRQTLGQGPEFLTYFQNEAQLEKSRLLSDRFSAERPKGSFSTLEIQRTEQGDSAMYLCASSQWTDNQPQHFGDGTRLSIL.

The chain combines TRBV5-6 with TRBJ2-5; 8 bases are shared with TRBD2. J gave up 0 bases and V 4 bases, and 8 bases lay outside the gene matches. The CDR3 runs 16 residues. Germline CDR1 is SGHDT and CDR2 is YYEEEE. The CDR3 loop reads CASSDGGAGDQETQYF. CDR3 sequence (DNA): TGTGCCAGCAGCGACGGGGGAGCGGGGGACCAAGAGACCCAGTACTTC.

The V gene is TRBV11-3, the J gene TRBJ2-2; 8 nucleotides match TRBD2. Germline assignment: CDR1 SGHNT and CDR2 YENEEA. Trimming took 4 bases from V and 0 from J; bases not matched to a gene: 10. This CDR3 is built from 18 residues. The CDR3 DNA sequence: TGTGCCAGCAGCTCTCGTAGTAGCGGGGACCCGAACACCGGGGAGCTGTTTTTT. Encoded protein: CASSSRSSGDPNTGELFF.

The J gene is TRBJ2-5, the V gene TRBV27; 8 positions agree with TRBD2. The ends lost 2 bases at V and 6 bases at J; junction bases unmatched: 5. CDR3 length equals 14 residues. CDR1 is MNHEY, CDR2 SMNVEV, per germline (reference sequence). The CDR3 nucleotides read TGTGCCAGCAGTTTAGTCGGGGGGGCGAAGACCCAGTACTTC. It yields the protein CASSLVGGAKTQYF.